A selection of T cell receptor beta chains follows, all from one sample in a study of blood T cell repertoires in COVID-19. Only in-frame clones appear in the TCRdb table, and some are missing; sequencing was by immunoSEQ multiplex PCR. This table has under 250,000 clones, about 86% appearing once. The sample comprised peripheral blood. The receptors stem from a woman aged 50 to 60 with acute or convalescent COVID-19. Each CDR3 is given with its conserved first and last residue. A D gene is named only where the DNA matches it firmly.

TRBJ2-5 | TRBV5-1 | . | TGCGCCAGCAGGACCGGGGTACAAGAGACCCAGTACTTC | CASRTGVQETQYF
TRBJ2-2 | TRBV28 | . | TGTGCCAGCAGAGAGGGGGTCACCGGGGAGCTGTTTTTT | CASREGVTGELFF
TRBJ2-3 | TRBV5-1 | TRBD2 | TGCGCCAGCAAAGCGGGAGGGAGGACAGATACGCAGTATTTT | CASKAGGRTDTQYF
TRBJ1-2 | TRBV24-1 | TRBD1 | TGTGCCACCAGTGATCCGGGACAGGGCGGGAATGGCTACACCTTC | CATSDPGQGGNGYTF
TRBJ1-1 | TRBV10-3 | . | TGTGCCATCAGTGAGGCTACAGGGATGGCTGAAGCTTTCTTT | CAISEATGMAEAFF
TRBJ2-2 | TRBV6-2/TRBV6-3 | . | TGTGCCAGCAGTTATCTCAGGGGTCCCGGGGAGCTGTTTTTT | CASSYLRGPGELFF
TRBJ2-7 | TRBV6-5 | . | TGTGCCAGCAGTTACGGCAGGGGTTACGAGCAGTACTTC | CASSYGRGYEQYF
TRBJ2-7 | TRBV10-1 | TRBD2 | TGCGCCAGCAGTGTCGGGGGGTCCTACGAGCAGTACTTC | CASSVGGSYEQYF
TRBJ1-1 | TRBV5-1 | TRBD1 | TGCGCCAGCAGCTTGACAGGGGCGTTGAGCACTGAAGCTTTCTTT | CASSLTGALSTEAFF
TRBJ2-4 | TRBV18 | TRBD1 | TGTGCCAGCTCGCCGAACAGGGGGGAAAACATTCAGTACTTC | CASSPNRGENIQYF
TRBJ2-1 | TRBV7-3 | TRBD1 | TGTGCCAGCAGTAGGGGACAGGAGGGTGAGCAGTTCTTC | CASSRGQEGEQFF